A selection of T cell receptor beta chains follows, all from one sample in a study of OX40 agonist ivuxolimab in advanced cancers. The data were produced by immunoSEQ multiplex PCR, yet TCRdb's version contains in-frame clones alone and is incomplete. The data hold some 50,000 clones, with about 81% observed a single time. Material: CD4+ or CD8+ T cells sorted from blood, obtained in a trial of the OX40 agonist ivuxolimab. The origin of the receptors is an adult with an advanced solid tumor such as melanoma, head and neck, liver or kidney cancer. Both conserved end residues are part of each CDR3. Each record gives: clone size, V gene, D gene, J gene, CDR3 DNA, CDR3 protein. A D gene is named only where the DNA matches it firmly. Rows may omit the clone size; those that give it use once, few, many or a size class.

size: .; V: TRBV7-9; D: TRBD1; J: TRBJ1-2; DNA: TGTGCCAGCAGCAACAGGGGTGGCTACACCTTC; CDR3: CASSNRGGYTF
size: .; V: TRBV7-2; D: TRBD2; J: TRBJ2-5; DNA: TGTGCCAGCAGCGGACTAGCGGGGGGGTTCCAAGAGACCCAGTACTTC; CDR3: CASSGLAGGFQETQYF
size: .; V: TRBV12-5; D: TRBD1; J: TRBJ2-1; DNA: TGTGCTAGTGGTTCATCTGGGACAGGGGCCAATGAGCAGTTCTTC; CDR3: CASGSSGTGANEQFF
size: once; V: TRBV10-1; D: .; J: TRBJ2-2; DNA: TGCGCCAGCAGTCTGGGGGGCACCGGGGAGCTGTTTTTT; CDR3: CASSLGGTGELFF
size: few; V: TRBV19; D: .; J: TRBJ1-1; DNA: TGTGCCAGTAGGCGAAAGGAGAACACTGAAGCTTTCTTT; CDR3: CASRRKENTEAFF
size: few; V: TRBV2; D: TRBD1; J: TRBJ2-7; DNA: TGTGCCAGCAGGGCGAACCAGGGGGCAGTCTACGAGCAGTACTTC; CDR3: CASRANQGAVYEQYF
size: .; V: TRBV6-4; D: .; J: TRBJ1-1; DNA: TGTGCCAGCAGGCGATCGGAGGGGAACACTGAAGCTTTCTTT; CDR3: CASRRSEGNTEAFF
size: .; V: TRBV19; D: .; J: TRBJ1-2; DNA: TGTGCCAGTAGCCCTCTACAGGGATCAAACTATGGCTACACCTTC; CDR3: CASSPLQGSNYGYTF
size: few; V: TRBV14; D: TRBD1; J: TRBJ1-1; DNA: TGTGCCAGCAGCCCCGGGACAGGAGATTACGGCGACACTGAAGCTTTCTTT; CDR3: CASSPGTGDYGDTEAFF
size: .; V: TRBV27; D: TRBD1; J: TRBJ1-5; DNA: TGTGCCAGCAGTTCTATATCCCCCGGGACAGGGTCTATAGTCTTGAATCAGCCCCAGCATTTT; CDR3: CASSSISPGTGSIVLNQPQHF
size: .; V: TRBV18; D: .; J: TRBJ2-7; DNA: TGTGCCAGCTCACCGAATGGAGGGAACGAGCAGTACTTC; CDR3: CASSPNGGNEQYF
size: .; V: TRBV27; D: .; J: TRBJ2-1; DNA: TGTGCCAGCAGTTTTAGGCCCGGTCGGACTTACAATGAGCAGTTCTTC; CDR3: CASSFRPGRTYNEQFF
size: .; V: TRBV11-2; D: .; J: TRBJ2-7; DNA: TGTGCCAGCAGCCTAGATAATTTGATCGACGAGCAGTACTTC; CDR3: CASSLDNLIDEQYF
size: .; V: TRBV27; D: .; J: TRBJ1-4; DNA: TGTGCCAGCAGTTTGTGGGTTCCTGCAACTAATGAAAAACTGTTTTTT; CDR3: CASSLWVPATNEKLFF
size: .; V: TRBV7-3; D: .; J: TRBJ1-5; DNA: TGTGCCAGCAGCCCCCGACTGCAGGGCAATCAGCCCCAGCATTTT; CDR3: CASSPRLQGNQPQHF
size: once; V: TRBV11-2; D: .; J: TRBJ1-1; DNA: TGTGCCAGCAGTTATGATAACCAGGGAAAACCTGAAGCTTTCTTT; CDR3: CASSYDNQGKPEAFF
size: .; V: TRBV2; D: TRBD1; J: TRBJ1-5; DNA: TGTGCCAGCAGGGATTGGACAGGGGGAATAGGTCAGCCCCAGCATTTT; CDR3: CASRDWTGGIGQPQHF
size: .; V: TRBV18; D: .; J: TRBJ2-3; DNA: TGTGCCAGCTCGCCTGAGCTAACAGATACGCAGTATTTT; CDR3: CASSPELTDTQYF